These 21 T cell receptor beta chains were sequenced from one sample in a study of technical replicates of blood from a handful of donors. Using immunoSEQ multiplex PCR, the repertoire was profiled, and TCRdb retains in-frame clones only, with some absent. The sample has about 82,000 clones, roughly nine tenths seen once. Sequenced sample: T cells isolated from PBMCs. Every receptor here comes from a human donor in good health.

This chain uses TRBV29-1 with TRBJ2-3; 8 nucleotides line up with TRBD1. The CDR3 length is 15 residues. Unmatched junction bases numbered 10, after V lost 6 bases and J lost 2 bases. Per the germline V gene, CDR1 is SQVTM and CDR2 is ANQGSEA. The DNA for the CDR3 is TGCAGCGTCATACTAGGGACAGGTTACACAGATACGCAGTATTTT. Translated: CSVILGTGYTDTQYF.

The CDR3 region has the DNA TGTGCCAGCAGTCCCGGGACTAGCAGCCAAGAGACCCAGTACTTC. Translated, it gives CASSPGTSSQETQYF. This chain connects TRBV6-5 to TRBJ2-5; 9 nucleotides align to TRBD2. V was pared by 5 bases and J by 1 base, with 5 bases of the junction left unmatched. The CDR3 length is 15 residues. Germline CDR1 reads MNHEY; CDR2 reads SVGAGI.

The chain has TRBV2 and TRBJ1-5; 7 nucleotides align to TRBD1. This CDR3 is built from 14 residues. CDR1 SNHLY and CDR2 FYNNEI come from the germline V gene. With 4 bases clipped from V and 1 base from J, the junction kept 1 base outside the gene matches. As DNA, the CDR3 is TGTGCCAGCAGTGGGACAGGAAGCAATCAGCCCCAGCATTTT. This codes for CASSGTGSNQPQHF. Based on the CDR3 plus reference TRBV2 and TRBJ1-5, the full variable domain is EPEVTQTPSHQVTQMGQEVILRCVPISNHLYFYWYRQILGQKVEFLVSFYNNEISEKSEIFDDQFSVERPDGSNFTLKIRSTKLEDSAMYFCASSGTGSNQPQHFGDGTRLSIL.

The rearrangement joins TRBV6-6 to TRBJ2-2, with TRBD2 matching over 12 bases. The CDR3 is made up of 16 amino acids. The V segment lost 2 bases and the J segment 5 bases; nucleotides outside the gene matches: 3. The germline V gene encodes CDR1 MNHNY and CDR2 SVGAGI (reference sequence). The CDR3 reads CASSYLGLAGTGELFF. CDR3 bases: TGTGCCAGCAGTTACCTCGGACTAGCGGGAACCGGGGAGCTGTTTTTT.

In this sample, this clone turned up a few times. The chain is built from TRBV11-2 and TRBJ2-5; D remains ambiguous. CDR3 length: 13 residues. Germline CDR1 is SGHAT and CDR2 is FQNNGV. The V gene lost 5 bases and the J gene lost 1 base, with 8 bases spanning the gap. CDR3 coding DNA: TGTGCCAGCAGCATAGGAGTCCAAGAGACCCAGTACTTC. The encoded protein is CASSIGVQETQYF.

The chain recombines TRBV19 with TRBJ1-4; D is unresolved. This CDR3 is built from 12 residues. Trimming removed 4 bases from V and 4 bases from J, with 4 bases in between. The germline V gene has CDR1 LNHDA and CDR2 SQIVND (reference sequence). The CDR3 sequence: CASSTVNEKLFF. The CDR3, as DNA: TGTGCCAGTAGTACGGTTAATGAAAAACTGTTTTTT.

The rearrangement links TRBV2 to TRBJ2-1; TRBD1 matches at 7 bases. V gave up 8 bases and J gave up 8 bases; unmatched junction bases: 9. This CDR3 has 13 amino acids. Germline V gene data show CDR1 as SNHLY and CDR2 as FYNNEI. The CDR3 nucleotides read TGTGCCAGCGTGACAGGGTTTGAGGATGAGCAGTTCTTC. This sequence encodes CASVTGFEDEQFF. The whole variable domain, filled in from reference TRBV2 and TRBJ2-1, reads EPEVTQTPSHQVTQMGQEVILRCVPISNHLYFYWYRQILGQKVEFLVSFYNNEISEKSEIFDDQFSVERPDGSNFTLKIRSTKLEDSAMYFCASVTGFEDEQFFGPGTRLTVL.

The chain uses TRBV6-5 and TRBJ1-3; 7 bases match TRBD1. The V and J ends lost 2 bases and 7 bases, in that order; junction bases with no gene match: 11. This CDR3 region has 16 residues. CDR1 is MNHEY, CDR2 SVGAGI, per germline. The CDR3 spells CASSYIAQGEFNTIYF. For the CDR3, the DNA is TGTGCCAGCAGTTACATAGCTCAGGGGGAATTCAACACCATATATTTT.

This clone was counted a single time. The chain recombines TRBV7-3 with TRBJ2-3, with 9 bases aligning to TRBD1. CDR1 is SGHTA, CDR2 FQGTGA, per germline. The V segment lost 4 bases and the J segment 3 bases; nucleotides outside the gene matches: 5. This CDR3 comprises 15 residues. The CDR3 DNA is TGTGCCAGCAGCTCTGGGACAGGGAGGACAGATACGCAGTATTTT. Translated, it gives CASSSGTGRTDTQYF.

The chain joins TRBV9 to TRBJ2-5; 9 bases fit TRBD2. Germline lookup yields CDR1 SGDLS and CDR2 YYNGEE. The CDR3 sequence is 16 residues long. J gave up 4 bases and V 6 bases, and 13 bases lay outside the gene matches. In nucleotides, the CDR3 is TGTGCCAGCAATTGGGGGTTAGCGGGAGAGGGAGAGACCCAGTACTTC. It encodes CASNWGLAGEGETQYF.

The chain is built from TRBV6-5 and TRBJ1-1; tentative D call: TRBD1 (5 bases). The CDR3 is made up of 14 amino acids. Trimming left V 5 bases short and J 4 bases short, with 14 bases between. CDR1 is MNHEY and CDR2 is SVGAGI in the germline V gene. For the CDR3, the DNA is TGTGCCAGCAGTCCACCGGGGAGGGGCACTGAAGCTTTCTTT. Translated: CASSPPGRGTEAFF.

The chain has TRBV2 and TRBJ1-4; D may be TRBD1 (6 bases). CDR3 length: 16 residues. Per germline, CDR1 SNHLY and CDR2 FYNNEI. V lost 0 bases to trimming and J lost 14 bases, with 22 bases between them. Here the CDR3 DNA reads TGTGCCAGCAGTGAAGCGGGGGATTATACCGGGACACAGCTGTTTTTT. It yields the protein CASSEAGDYTGTQLFF.

The chain combines TRBV7-9 with TRBJ1-2, with 9 nucleotides matching TRBD1. V lost 5 bases and J lost 8; bases outside the gene matches: 9. The CDR3 spans 14 residues. Germline-derived CDR1 and CDR2 are SEHNR and FQNEAQ (reference sequence). This chain's CDR3 is CASSPRTGVLGYTF. CDR3 in DNA: TGTGCCAGCAGCCCTAGGACAGGGGTCTTAGGCTACACCTTC. The whole variable domain, filled in from reference TRBV7-9 and TRBJ1-2, reads DTGVSQNPRHKITKRGQNVTFRCDPISEHNRLYWYRQTLGQGPEFLTYFQNEAQLEKSRLLSDRFSAERPKGSFSTLEIQRTEQGDSAMYLCASSPRTGVLGYTFGSGTRLTVV.

The chain recombines TRBV4-1 with TRBJ1-2; D is perhaps TRBD1 (5 bases). CDR1 is MGHRA and CDR2 is YSYEKL in the germline V gene. The CDR3 has 13 amino acids. V lost 1 base, J lost 7 bases, and 10 bases lay in between. The CDR3 nucleotides read TGCGCCAGCAGCCAAGGGGGCAGGGTTGGCTACACCTTC. The encoded protein is CASSQGGRVGYTF.

J is TRBJ1-2 and V is TRBV6-5; tentative D call: TRBD1 (6 bases). CDR3 size: 13 residues. Trimming took 6 bases from V and 7 from J, leaving 15 bases between them. The germline CDR1 and CDR2 sequences are MNHEY and SVGAGI. The CDR3 nucleotides are TGTGCCAGCAGGGGTCAGGGGCTGGTTGGCTACACCTTC. Protein product: CASRGQGLVGYTF.

Here the CDR3 DNA reads TGTGCCAGCAGCCCTCTAGCGGGAGCCTACAATGAGCAGTTCTTC. This encodes CASSPLAGAYNEQFF. The rearrangement uses TRBV28 and TRBJ2-1, with 10 bases identical to TRBD2. Germline trimming cut 6 bases from V and 2 bases from J; bases unmatched to any gene: 4. This CDR3 is 15 amino acids long. The germline V gene has CDR1 MDHEN and CDR2 SYDVKM.

J is TRBJ1-1 and V is TRBV28, with D perhaps TRBD1 (6 bases). The germline V gene has CDR1 MDHEN and CDR2 SYDVKM. V lost 1 base and J 6 bases, leaving 15 bases between the germline ends. This CDR3 has 15 amino acids. The CDR3 loop reads CASSLSSGGAPEAFF. The DNA for the CDR3 is TGTGCCAGCAGTTTATCGAGCGGGGGCGCCCCTGAAGCTTTCTTT.

The chain couples TRBV6-1 to TRBJ1-2, with 7 bases aligning to TRBD1. V was clipped by 6 bases and J by 4 bases; unmatched bases: 8. The germline V gene encodes CDR1 MNHNS and CDR2 SASEGT. There are 14 residues in the CDR3. CDR3 residues: CASRSGTEIYGYTF. DNA for the CDR3: TGTGCCAGCAGATCCGGGACAGAAATCTATGGCTACACCTTC.

The J gene is TRBJ2-7, the V gene TRBV4-2; maybe TRBD1 (6 bases). This CDR3 spans 19 amino acids. The ends were cut back, 4 bases at V and 3 bases at J, with 28 bases in the middle. Per germline, CDR1 LGHNA and CDR2 YNFKEQ. Here the CDR3 DNA reads TGTGCCAGCAGCCGAGGAGAAATTATCCGGGACAAAGACGACTACGAGCAGTACTTC. Translating it yields CASSRGEIIRDKDDYEQYF.

In regard to this clone: A junction end diverges from the germline sequence, so it may reflect a read error. The CDR3 coding sequence is TGTGCCAGCTCAAGACTAGCCTTGGGAGAGGCCCAGTACTTC. Encoded protein: CASSRLALGEAQYF. The V call is TRBV18, the J call TRBJ2-5, with TRBD2 matching 7 bases. The CDR3 contains 14 residues. Germline CDR1 is KGHSH and CDR2 is LQKENI.

The chain's CDR3 is CASSVGNLGGDTQYF. Here the CDR3 DNA reads TGTGCCAGCAGCGTAGGGAACCTCGGGGGAGATACGCAGTATTTT. The chain carries TRBV9 and TRBJ2-3; D is possibly TRBD2 (6 bases). Germline V CDR1 and CDR2: SGDLS, YYNGEE. This CDR3 is built from 15 residues. The germline V and J ends were trimmed by 0 bases and 5 bases, with 13 bases remaining between them. Based on the CDR3 plus reference TRBV9 and TRBJ2-3, the full variable domain is DSGVTQTPKHLITATGQRVTLRCSPRSGDLSVYWYQQSLDQGLQFLIQYYNGEERAKGNILERFSAQQFPDLHSELNLSSLELGDSALYFCASSVGNLGGDTQYFGPGTRLTVL.